This T cell receptor (beta chain) emerged from a study of early T cells in non-severe SARS-CoV-2 infection. Overall study: Bulk RNA taken from unsorted whole blood was sequenced, leaving chains unpaired. General observations from the study: VDJdb matching favored anti-spike CD8 responses, missing private and CD4 specificities.

Comments on this clonotype: Its antigen is not identified.

Germline lookup yields CDR1 MNHEY and CDR2 SVGEGT. Trimming removed 2 bases from V and 3 bases from J; junction bases left unmatched: 10. This CDR3 contains 17 residues. Unique molecular identifiers were added to individual cDNA molecules. MiXCR was run by TCRdb on the 5' RACE reads, yielding one entry per CDR3 protein. The repertoire holds around 94,000 distinct CDR3 sequences, with over 10% as singletons. V is TRBV6-2 or TRBV6-3 and J is TRBJ2-3, with 8 positions matching TRBD2. The sequence came from an adult who was a healthcare worker with PCR-confirmed SARS-CoV-2 infection or an uninfected control (not recorded which). Sequencing was carried out using whole blood. The CDR3 DNA sequence: TGTGCCAGCAGTTACCCTCCGTCGAGCGGGGGTACAGATACGCAGTATTTT. The encoded protein is CASSYPPSSGGTDTQYF.